One TCR beta chain is described in this entry. This clonotype was counted many times. Its binding antigen is unknown. Per-nucleotide qualities are absent, and no much larger clonotype sits a single base away. The sample is drawn from a study of molecular identifiers for immune sequencing clone quantification listed by TCRdb under 2018. For the study in its entirety: For a replicate experiment, RNA from roughly 20,000 or 100,000 naive CD8 T cells was divided into five aliquots, and four of the five aliquots were sequenced. CD8 T cells were used in a methods study to benchmark molecular-identifier clustering-based TCR repertoire sequencing (MIDCIRS) and TCR RNA copy counting. Findings and caveats that apply to the study as a whole: Modeling indicated about 3.1 TCR RNA copies recovered per cell, compared with about 10 by digital PCR, which implies a capture efficiency of around 31%. When barcode sub-clustering was omitted, TCR diversity was inflated by chimeric consensus sequences, with chimeras reaching as high as 47%. Highly expanded clone sizes could be underestimated if identical TCR molecules share a barcode. The naive libraries included spiked-in Jurkat TCR RNA (10 copies' worth), and this Jurkat TCR RNA is not part of the donor repertoire. A single cell's worth of spiked-in Jurkat TCR RNA was reported detectable even among under 1.1 million naive CD8 T cells. In CMV-specific effector cells, over 97% of molecules were held by clones above 20 RNA copies, whereas under 1% of molecules were held by such clones in naive cells.

Naive CD8 T cell libraries were made from approximately 20,000 to 1,000,000 sorted cells using 10%, 30% or 50% of purified RNA. Naive CD8 T cells were FACS-sorted as CD8+CD4-CCR7+CD45RA+ on a BD FACSAria II into RLT Plus buffer. To test detection sensitivity, Jurkat RNA equal to around 11 TCR copies was added to samples of roughly 19,000-1,100,000 naive CD8 T cells. CD8 T cells were enriched using RosetteSep CD8+ T Cell Enrichment Cocktail and Ficoll-Paque, and the enriched cells then underwent ACK red cell lysis. The receptor library was made with PCR. The sample was run on a NextSeq 500. Bulk TCR libraries were prepared as previously described, using TCR primers listed in Table S5. The Qiagen AllPrep DNA/RNA kit was used to purify total RNA. Before analysis, reads from multiple sequencing runs of the same library were pooled. Regarding the original processing steps: Reads were retained only if the reads had an exact TCR constant sequence, and the retained reads were trimmed to 150 nt and grouped according to their 12-nt molecular barcodes. Within each barcode group, reads were sub-clustered at a 15% Levenshtein threshold, and quality-weighted consensus sequences were built per RNA molecule. Non-functional sequences were excluded, and lower-count sequences lying one edit away from another sequence were also excluded. Barcode sub-clusters with fewer than 20% of the maximum read count were removed, based on fitting two negative binomial distributions. In-frame beta chains were kept once TCRdb had trimmed the public reads at Q25 with fastp and called clones with MiXCR. Rows matching on CDR3 protein sequence are summarized as one entry with the most common DNA and genes. In this record, the V and J calls reflect TCRdb's handling and not the investigators' own analysis. The sample data list about 500,000 distinct CDR3 sequences, and approximately 25% of these were observed just once. The ten largest clonotypes hold under 0.8% of the sample.

CDR3 length: 17 amino acids, cysteine to phenylalanine. The kept DNA is CDR3 alone, 51 bases in frame from the first base. The germline V gene yields LGHNA for CDR1 and YSLEER for CDR2. Deletion took 0 bases off V and 0 bases off J, with a span of 14 bases between the germline ends. Sample: naive CD8+ T cells from blood, with Jurkat cell RNA spiked in. Interpreted using the paper, the cell subset or site label stands for: FACS-sorted CD8+CD4-CCR7+CD45RA+ naive T cells. This TCR was sampled from a human donor in good health. Some libraries in this study had Jurkat cell RNA spiked in. The chain couples TRBV4-3 to TRBJ1-2; the D segment cannot be called with confidence. Read as DNA, the sequence is TGCGCCAGCAGCCAAGATGCGGCGGATACTACTAACTATGGCTACACCTTC. Its protein reads: CASSQDAADTTNYGYTF.